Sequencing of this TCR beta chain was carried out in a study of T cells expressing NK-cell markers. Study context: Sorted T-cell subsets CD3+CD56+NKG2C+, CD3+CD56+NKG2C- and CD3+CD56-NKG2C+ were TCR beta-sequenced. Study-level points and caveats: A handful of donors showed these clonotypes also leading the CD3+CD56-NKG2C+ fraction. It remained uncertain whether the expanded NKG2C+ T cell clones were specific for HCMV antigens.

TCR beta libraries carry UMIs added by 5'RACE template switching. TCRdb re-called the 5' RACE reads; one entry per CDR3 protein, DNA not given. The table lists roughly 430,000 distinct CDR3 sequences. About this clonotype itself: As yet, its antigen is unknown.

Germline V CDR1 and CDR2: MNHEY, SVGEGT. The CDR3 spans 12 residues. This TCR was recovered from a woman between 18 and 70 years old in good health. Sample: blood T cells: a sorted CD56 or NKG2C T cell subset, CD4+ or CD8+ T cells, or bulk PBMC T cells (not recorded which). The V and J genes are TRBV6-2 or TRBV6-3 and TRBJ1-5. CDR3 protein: CASSYSGQPQHF.